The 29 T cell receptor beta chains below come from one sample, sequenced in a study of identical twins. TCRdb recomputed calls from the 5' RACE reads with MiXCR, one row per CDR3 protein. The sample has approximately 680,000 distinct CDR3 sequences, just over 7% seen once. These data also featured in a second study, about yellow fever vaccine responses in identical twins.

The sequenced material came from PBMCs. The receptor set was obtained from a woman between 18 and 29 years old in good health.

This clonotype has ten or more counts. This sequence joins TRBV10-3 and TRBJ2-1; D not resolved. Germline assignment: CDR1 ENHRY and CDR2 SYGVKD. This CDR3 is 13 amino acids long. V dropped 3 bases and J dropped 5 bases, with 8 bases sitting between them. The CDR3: CAISDLGHNEQFF. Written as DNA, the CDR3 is TGTGCCATCAGTGATCTAGGACACAATGAGCAGTTCTTC.

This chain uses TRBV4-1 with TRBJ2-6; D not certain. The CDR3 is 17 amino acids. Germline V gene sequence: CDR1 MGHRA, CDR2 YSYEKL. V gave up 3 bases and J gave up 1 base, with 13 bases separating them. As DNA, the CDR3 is TGCGCCAGCAGCCATTTTAAGGGAAGATCTGGGGCCAACGTCCTGACTTTC. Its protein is CASSHFKGRSGANVLTF.

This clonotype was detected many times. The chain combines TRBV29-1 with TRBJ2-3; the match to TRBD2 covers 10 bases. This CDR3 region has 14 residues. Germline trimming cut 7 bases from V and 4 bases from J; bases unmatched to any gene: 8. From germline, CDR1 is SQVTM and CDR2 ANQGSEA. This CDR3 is CSGQREGIADTQYF. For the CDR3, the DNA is TGCAGCGGCCAGCGGGAGGGAATTGCAGATACGCAGTATTTT.

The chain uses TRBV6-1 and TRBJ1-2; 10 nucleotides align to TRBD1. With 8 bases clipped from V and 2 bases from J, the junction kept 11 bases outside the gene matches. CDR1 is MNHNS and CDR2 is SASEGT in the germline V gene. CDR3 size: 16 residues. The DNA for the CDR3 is TGTGCCAGCGACCTACCCGGGACAGGGGTAAACTATGGCTACACCTTC. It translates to CASDLPGTGVNYGYTF.

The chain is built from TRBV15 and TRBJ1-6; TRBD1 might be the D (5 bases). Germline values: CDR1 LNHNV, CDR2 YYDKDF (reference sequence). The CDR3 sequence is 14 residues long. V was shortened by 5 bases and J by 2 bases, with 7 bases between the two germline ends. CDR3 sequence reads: CATSGAPYNSPLHF. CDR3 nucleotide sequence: TGTGCCACCAGCGGGGCTCCCTATAATTCACCCCTCCACTTT.

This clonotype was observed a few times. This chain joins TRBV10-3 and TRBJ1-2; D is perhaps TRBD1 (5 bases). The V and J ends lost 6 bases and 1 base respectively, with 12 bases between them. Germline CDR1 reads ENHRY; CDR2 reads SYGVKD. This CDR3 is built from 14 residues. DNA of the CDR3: TGTGCCATCAGCCAGGGTCGGATTAACTATGGCTACACCTTC. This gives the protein CAISQGRINYGYTF.

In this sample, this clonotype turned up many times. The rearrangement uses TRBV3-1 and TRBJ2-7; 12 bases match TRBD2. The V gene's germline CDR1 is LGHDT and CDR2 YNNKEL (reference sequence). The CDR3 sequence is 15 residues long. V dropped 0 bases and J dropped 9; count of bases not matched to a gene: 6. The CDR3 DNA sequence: TGTGCCAGCAGCCAAGATGGAACTAGCGGGAGGTTGCAGTACTTC. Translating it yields CASSQDGTSGRLQYF.

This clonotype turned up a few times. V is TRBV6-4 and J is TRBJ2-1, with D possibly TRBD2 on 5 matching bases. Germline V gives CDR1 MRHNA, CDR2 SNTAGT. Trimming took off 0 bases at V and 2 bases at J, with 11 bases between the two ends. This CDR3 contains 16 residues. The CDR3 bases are TGTGCCAGCAGTGACTCCCCAGGCGGGCCCTACAATGAGCAGTTCTTC. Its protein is CASSDSPGGPYNEQFF.

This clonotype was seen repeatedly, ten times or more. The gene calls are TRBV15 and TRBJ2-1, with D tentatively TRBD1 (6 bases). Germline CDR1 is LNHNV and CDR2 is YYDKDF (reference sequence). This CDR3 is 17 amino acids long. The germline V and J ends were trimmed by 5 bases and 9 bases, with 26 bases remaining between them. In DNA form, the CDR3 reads TGTGCCACCAGCCCCCGCCCCCCCAAACAGGGCGCGTCTGAGCAGTTCTTC. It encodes CATSPRPPKQGASEQFF.

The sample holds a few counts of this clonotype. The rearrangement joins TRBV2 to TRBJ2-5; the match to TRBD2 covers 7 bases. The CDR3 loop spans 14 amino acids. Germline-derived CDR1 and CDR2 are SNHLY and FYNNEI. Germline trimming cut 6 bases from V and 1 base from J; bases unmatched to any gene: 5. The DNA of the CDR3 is TGTGCCAGCAGGATAGCTAGCGGCCAAGAGACCCAGTACTTC. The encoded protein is CASRIASGQETQYF.

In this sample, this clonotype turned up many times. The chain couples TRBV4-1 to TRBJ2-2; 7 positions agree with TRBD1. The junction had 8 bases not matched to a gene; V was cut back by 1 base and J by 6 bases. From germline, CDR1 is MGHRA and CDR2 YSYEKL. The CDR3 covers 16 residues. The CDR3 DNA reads TGCGCCAGCAGCCAAGGGCAGGGGGTTCGGCCCGGGGAGCTGTTTTTT. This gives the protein CASSQGQGVRPGELFF.

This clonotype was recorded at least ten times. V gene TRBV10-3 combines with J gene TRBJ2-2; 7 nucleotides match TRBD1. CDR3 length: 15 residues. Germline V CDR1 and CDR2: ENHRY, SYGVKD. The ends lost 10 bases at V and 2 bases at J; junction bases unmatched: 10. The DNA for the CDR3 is TGTGCCACCCCGTCAGGGACAGAAAACACCGGGGAGCTGTTTTTT. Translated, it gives CATPSGTENTGELFF.

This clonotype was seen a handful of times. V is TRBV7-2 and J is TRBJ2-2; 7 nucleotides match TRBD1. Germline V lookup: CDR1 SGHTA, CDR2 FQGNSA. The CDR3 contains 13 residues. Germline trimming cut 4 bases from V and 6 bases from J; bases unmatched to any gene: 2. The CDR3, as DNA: TGTGCCAGCAGCTCAGACAGGGCCGGGGAGCTGTTTTTT. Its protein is CASSSDRAGELFF.

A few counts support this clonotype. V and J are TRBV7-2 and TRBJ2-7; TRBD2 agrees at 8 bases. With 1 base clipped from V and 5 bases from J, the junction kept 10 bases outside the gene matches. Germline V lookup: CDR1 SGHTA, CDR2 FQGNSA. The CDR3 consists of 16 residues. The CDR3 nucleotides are TGTGCCAGCAGCTTAGTAGCCAGCGGGAGAGGCGACGAGCAGTACTTC. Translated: CASSLVASGRGDEQYF.

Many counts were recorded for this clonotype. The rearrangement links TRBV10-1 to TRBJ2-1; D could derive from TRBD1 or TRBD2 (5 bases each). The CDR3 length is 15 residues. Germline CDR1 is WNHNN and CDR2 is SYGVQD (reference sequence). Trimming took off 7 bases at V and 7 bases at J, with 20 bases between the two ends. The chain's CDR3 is CASNSGQGFSNEQFF. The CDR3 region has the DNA TGCGCCAGCAACAGCGGTCAGGGTTTCTCGAATGAGCAGTTCTTC.

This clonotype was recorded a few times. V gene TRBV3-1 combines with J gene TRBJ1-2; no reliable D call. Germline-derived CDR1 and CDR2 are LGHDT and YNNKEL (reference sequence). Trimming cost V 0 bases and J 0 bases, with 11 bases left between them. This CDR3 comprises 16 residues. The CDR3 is CASSQEGTAPNYGYTF. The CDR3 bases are TGTGCCAGCAGCCAAGAGGGAACAGCTCCTAACTATGGCTACACCTTC. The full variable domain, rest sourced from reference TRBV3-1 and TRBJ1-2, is DTAVSQTPKYLVTQMGNDKSIKCEQNLGHDTMYWYKQDSKKFLKIMFSYNNKELIINETVPNRFSPKSPDKAHLNLHINSLELGDSAVYFCASSQEGTAPNYGYTFGSGTRLTVV.

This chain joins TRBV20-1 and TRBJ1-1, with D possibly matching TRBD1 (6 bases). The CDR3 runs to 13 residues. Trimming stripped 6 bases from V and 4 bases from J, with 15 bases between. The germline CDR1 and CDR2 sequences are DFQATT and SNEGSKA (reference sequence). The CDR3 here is CSAQGRRLTEAFF. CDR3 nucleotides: TGCAGTGCCCAGGGGCGGAGGCTCACTGAAGCTTTCTTT.

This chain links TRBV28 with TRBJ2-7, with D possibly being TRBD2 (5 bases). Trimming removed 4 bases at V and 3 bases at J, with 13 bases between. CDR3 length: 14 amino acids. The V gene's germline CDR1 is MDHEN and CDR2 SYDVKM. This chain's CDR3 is CASSSGGHGYEQYF. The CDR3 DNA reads TGTGCCAGCAGTTCCGGCGGGCACGGCTACGAGCAGTACTTC.

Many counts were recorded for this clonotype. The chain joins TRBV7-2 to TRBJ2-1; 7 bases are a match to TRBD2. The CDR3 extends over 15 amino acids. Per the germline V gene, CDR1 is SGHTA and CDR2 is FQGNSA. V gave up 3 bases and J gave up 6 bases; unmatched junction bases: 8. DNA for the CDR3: TGTGCCAGCAGCTTTTCGAGCGGGACCCCCAATGAGCAGTTCTTC. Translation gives CASSFSSGTPNEQFF. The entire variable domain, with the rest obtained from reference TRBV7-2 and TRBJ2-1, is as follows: GAGVSQSPSNKVTEKGKDVELRCDPISGHTALYWYRQSLGQGLEFLIYFQGNSAPDKSGLPSDRFSAERTGGSVSTLTIQRTQQEDSAVYLCASSFSSGTPNEQFFGPGTRLTVL.

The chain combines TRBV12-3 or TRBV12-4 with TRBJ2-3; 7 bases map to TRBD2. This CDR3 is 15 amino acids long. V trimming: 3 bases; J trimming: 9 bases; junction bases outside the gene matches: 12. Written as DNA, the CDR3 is TGTGCCAGCAGTTTCGTCGGGAGGCAAGGAGGCACGCAGTATTTT. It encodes CASSFVGRQGGTQYF.

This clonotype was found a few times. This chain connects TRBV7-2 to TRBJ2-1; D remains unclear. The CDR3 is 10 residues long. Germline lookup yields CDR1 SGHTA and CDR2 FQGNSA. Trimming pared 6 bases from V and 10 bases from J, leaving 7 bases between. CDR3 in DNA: TGTGCCAGCAGTTTCGCCGAGCAGTTCTTC. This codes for CASSFAEQFF.

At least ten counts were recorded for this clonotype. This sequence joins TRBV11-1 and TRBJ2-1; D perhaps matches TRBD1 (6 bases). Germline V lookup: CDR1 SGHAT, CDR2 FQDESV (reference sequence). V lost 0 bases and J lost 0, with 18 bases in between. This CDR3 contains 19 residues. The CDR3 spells CASSLATIWDMGSYNEQFF. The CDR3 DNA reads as TGTGCCAGCAGCTTAGCGACGATATGGGACATGGGCTCCTACAATGAGCAGTTCTTC.

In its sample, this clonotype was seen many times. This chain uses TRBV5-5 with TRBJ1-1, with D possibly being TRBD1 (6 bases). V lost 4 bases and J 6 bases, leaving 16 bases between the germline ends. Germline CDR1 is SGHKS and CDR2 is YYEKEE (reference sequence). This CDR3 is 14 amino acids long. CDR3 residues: CASSQQGIVAEAFF. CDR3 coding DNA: TGTGCCAGCAGCCAACAGGGTATCGTGGCTGAAGCTTTCTTT. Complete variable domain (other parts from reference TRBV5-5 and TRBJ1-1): DAGVTQSPTHLIKTRGQQVTLRCSPISGHKSVSWYQQVLGQGPQFIFQYYEKEERGRGNFPDRFSARQFPNYSSELNVNALLLGDSALYLCASSQQGIVAEAFFGQGTRLTVV.

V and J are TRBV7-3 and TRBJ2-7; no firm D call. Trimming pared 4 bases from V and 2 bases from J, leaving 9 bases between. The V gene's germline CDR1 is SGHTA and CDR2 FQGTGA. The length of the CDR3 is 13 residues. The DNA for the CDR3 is TGTGCCAGCAGCTCGGGTTCACCCTACGAGCAGTACTTC. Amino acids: CASSSGSPYEQYF.

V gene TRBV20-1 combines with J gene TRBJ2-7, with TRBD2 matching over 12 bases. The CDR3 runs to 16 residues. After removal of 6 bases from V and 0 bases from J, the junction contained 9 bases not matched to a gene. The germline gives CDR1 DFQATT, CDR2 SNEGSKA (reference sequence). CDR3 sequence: CSAERLAGDNSYEQYF. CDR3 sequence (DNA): TGCAGTGCCGAGAGACTAGCGGGGGACAACTCCTACGAGCAGTACTTC.

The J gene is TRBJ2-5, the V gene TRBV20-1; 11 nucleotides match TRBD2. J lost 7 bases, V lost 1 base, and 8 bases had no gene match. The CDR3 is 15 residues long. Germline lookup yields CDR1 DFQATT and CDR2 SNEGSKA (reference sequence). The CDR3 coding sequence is TGCAGTGCTAGAGTGGTAGCGGGGGGGCTTGGGACCCAGTACTTC. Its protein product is CSARVVAGGLGTQYF.

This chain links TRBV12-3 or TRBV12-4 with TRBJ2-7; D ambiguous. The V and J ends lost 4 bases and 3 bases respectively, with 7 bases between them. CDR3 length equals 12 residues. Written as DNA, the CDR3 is TGTGCCAGCAGTTCGATCATCTACGAGCAGTACTTC. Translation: CASSSIIYEQYF.

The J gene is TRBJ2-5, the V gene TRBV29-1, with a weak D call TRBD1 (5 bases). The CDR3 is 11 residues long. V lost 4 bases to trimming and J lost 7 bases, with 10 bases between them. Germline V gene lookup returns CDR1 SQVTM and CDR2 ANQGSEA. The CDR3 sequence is CSVVRGWTQYF. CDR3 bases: TGCAGCGTTGTAAGGGGTTGGACCCAGTACTTC.

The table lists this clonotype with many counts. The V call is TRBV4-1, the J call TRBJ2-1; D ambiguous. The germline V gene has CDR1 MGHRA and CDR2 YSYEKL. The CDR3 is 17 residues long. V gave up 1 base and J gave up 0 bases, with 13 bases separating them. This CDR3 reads CASSQGSAESSYNEQFF. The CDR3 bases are TGCGCCAGCAGCCAAGGATCAGCAGAGAGCTCCTACAATGAGCAGTTCTTC.